The rows below give T cell receptor beta chains drawn from one sample of a study of T cell responses to AZD1222 COVID-19 vaccine. This table comes from immunoSEQ multiplex PCR, and its TCRdb copy is limited to in-frame clones, with some not included. The table lists 70,000 to 90,000 clones, roughly nine tenths of them singletons. The starting material was peripheral blood, obtained on day 0 of AZD1222 vaccination. The receptor source for this set is an adult in good health. Both conserved end residues are part of each CDR3. The order of the fields is J gene, V gene, D gene, clone size, CDR3 protein, CDR3 DNA. D genes are given only for firm matches. A row's size may be missing; if present it is once, few, many or a size class.

TRBJ2-3 TRBV6-5 - - CASRTPGIVDTQYF TGTGCCAGCAGAACACCTGGTATTGTCGATACGCAGTATTTT
TRBJ2-7 TRBV6-5 TRBD1 - CASRMDTGGREQYF TGTGCCAGCAGGATGGACACAGGGGGACGCGAGCAGTACTTC
TRBJ1-2 TRBV4-1 TRBD1 - CASSQTGGYGGYTF TGCGCCAGCAGCCAGACAGGGGGCTACGGTGGCTACACCTTC
TRBJ1-2 TRBV9 - - CASSVGDMDYGYTF TGTGCCAGCAGCGTTGGGGATATGGACTATGGCTACACCTTC
TRBJ2-2 TRBV6-5 - - CATHGGIGELFF TGTGCCACACACGGCGGGATCGGGGAGCTGTTTTTT
TRBJ1-2 TRBV12-3/TRBV12-4 - once CASNGRGGYTF TGTGCCAGCAACGGGAGGGGAGGCTACACCTTC
TRBJ2-1 TRBV11-2 - - CASSFVDEQFF TGTGCCAGCAGCTTTGTAGATGAGCAGTTCTTC
TRBJ2-7 TRBV19 - - CASSTAGGVSYEQYF TGTGCCAGTAGTACCGCAGGGGGGGTATCATACGAGCAGTACTTC
TRBJ1-5 TRBV7-8 - - CASSQSGGVNQPQHF TGTGCCAGCAGCCAATCGGGGGGGGTAAATCAGCCCCAGCATTTT
TRBJ1-2 TRBV6-5 TRBD1 - CASSIDTGGDYGYTF TGTGCCAGCAGCATCGATACAGGGGGCGACTATGGCTACACCTTC
TRBJ1-2 TRBV6-5 TRBD1 - CASSFDRESGYGYTF TGTGCCAGCAGTTTCGACAGGGAGTCCGGCTATGGCTACACCTTC
TRBJ2-7 TRBV12-3/TRBV12-4 TRBD2 - CASRTSGSYEQYF TGTGCCAGCAGAACTAGCGGGTCCTACGAGCAGTACTTC
TRBJ2-1 TRBV5-8 TRBD2 - CASSPALAGGGEQFF TGTGCCAGCAGCCCCGCACTAGCGGGGGGTGGTGAGCAGTTCTTC
TRBJ2-2 TRBV5-1 - - CASSQGFSTGELFF TGCGCCAGCAGCCAGGGTTTTAGTACCGGGGAGCTGTTTTTT
TRBJ2-7 TRBV28 - - CASSEHLGQESEQYF TGTGCCAGCAGTGAACACCTTGGACAAGAAAGCGAGCAGTACTTC
TRBJ1-1 TRBV5-1 - - CASRAGGSMNTEAFF TGCGCCAGCAGGGCGGGGGGGTCTATGAACACTGAAGCTTTCTTT
TRBJ2-7 TRBV10-3 - - CAISEPGAYEQYF TGTGCCATCAGTGAGCCGGGAGCCTACGAGCAGTACTTC
TRBJ1-2 TRBV6-6 TRBD1 - CASSFEGALSGYTF TGTGCCAGCAGTTTCGAGGGGGCTCTTAGTGGCTACACCTTC
TRBJ1-4 TRBV2 - - CASSELGGGNEKLFF TGTGCCAGCAGTGAACTCGGGGGCGGAAATGAAAAACTGTTTTTT
TRBJ1-1 TRBV18 - - CASSPVAGLDTEAFF TGTGCCAGCTCACCCGTTGCTGGGCTGGACACTGAAGCTTTCTTT
TRBJ2-7 TRBV12-5 - - CASGPELGAYEQYF TGTGCTAGTGGTCCCGAGCTAGGGGCCTACGAGCAGTACTTC
TRBJ2-7 TRBV19 TRBD2 - CASSRTSGLTYEQYF TGTGCCAGTAGTAGGACTAGCGGGCTTACCTACGAGCAGTACTTC
TRBJ2-5 TRBV20-1 - - CSASPRGETQYF TGCAGTGCTAGTCCCCGGGGAGAGACCCAGTACTTC
TRBJ1-2 TRBV20-1 - - CSASDKAGYTF TGCAGTGCTAGTGACAAGGCTGGCTACACCTTC
TRBJ1-2 TRBV18 TRBD1 - CASSTNPTGGESYTF TGTGCCAGCTCAACAAACCCTACAGGGGGGGAATCCTACACCTTC
TRBJ2-1 TRBV7-3 - - CASSLGARSEQFF TGTGCCAGCAGCTTAGGCGCCCGGAGTGAGCAGTTCTTC
TRBJ1-4 TRBV4-1 - - CASSQPRTATNEKLFF TGCGCCAGCAGCCAACCCAGGACAGCAACTAATGAAAAACTGTTTTTT
TRBJ1-3 TRBV30 - - CAWSVSENTIYF TGTGCCTGGAGTGTAAGTGAAAACACCATATATTTT
TRBJ1-5 TRBV27 - - CASSSRGLSNQPQHF TGTGCCAGCAGTTCCCGGGGCCTTAGCAATCAGCCCCAGCATTTT
TRBJ1-5 TRBV10-2 - - CASATKPTRAQHF TGCGCCAGCGCAACCAAACCGACCCGGGCCCAGCATTTT
TRBJ2-3 TRBV20-1 - - CSASGTEKGTDTQYF TGCAGTGCTAGTGGCACAGAAAAAGGCACAGATACGCAGTATTTT
TRBJ1-1 TRBV7-3 - once CASSTDGNTEAFF TGTGCCAGCAGTACAGACGGTAACACTGAAGCTTTCTTT
TRBJ1-5 TRBV6-5 TRBD1 - CASRPGTGPNQPQHF TGTGCCAGCAGACCCGGGACAGGGCCCAATCAGCCCCAGCATTTT
TRBJ2-3 TRBV29-1 - few CSVAGTDTQYF TGCAGCGTTGCCGGGACAGATACGCAGTATTTT
TRBJ1-2 TRBV28 - - CASSPPADYGYTF TGTGCCAGCAGTCCACCGGCGGACTATGGCTACACCTTC
TRBJ2-2 TRBV29-1 - - CSAEGETNTGELFF TGCAGCGCCGAGGGGGAAACGAACACCGGGGAGCTGTTTTTT
TRBJ1-3 TRBV19 - - CATQGAVGNTIYF TGTGCCACTCAAGGGGCAGTAGGAAACACCATATATTTT
TRBJ1-1 TRBV7-8 - - CASSLRGQLNTEAFF TGTGCCAGCAGCCTCCGAGGACAACTAAACACTGAAGCTTTCTTT
TRBJ1-6 TRBV28 - once CASSERLGDNSPLHF TGTGCCAGCAGCGAACGACTGGGCGACAATTCACCCCTCCACTTT
TRBJ2-7 TRBV15 TRBD2 - CATSRGLAFEQYF TGTGCCACCAGCAGAGGACTAGCTTTCGAGCAGTACTTC